This T cell receptor beta chain originates from a study of Graves' ophthalmopathy and Graves' hyperthyroidism (dated 2018 in TCRdb). As for the study more broadly: A patient counted as having stable hyperthyroidism if there was no progression to ophthalmopathy within 18 months of follow-up. Following sampling, methimazole starting at 30 mg daily was administered to hyperthyroidism patients, and high-dose intravenous methylprednisolone was administered to ophthalmopathy patients. In 6 or 7 hyperthyroidism patients, T-cell repertoires of thyroid tissue and blood were compared. To explore V-J signatures distinguishing ophthalmopathy from hyperthyroidism, a discovery set of about a hundred patients (around 44 ophthalmopathy, about 57 stable hyperthyroidism) was enrolled. In total, under 150 blood samples were TCR-sequenced: roughly 45 ophthalmopathy, approximately 75 hyperthyroidism and some 17 hyperthyroidism-to-ophthalmopathy patients. The study used signatures of the TCR beta repertoire to tell Graves' ophthalmopathy apart from Graves' hyperthyroidism and to predict which patients would progress to ophthalmopathy. An independent validation cohort comprised 18 to 20 hyperthyroidism patients and about 16 patients who later progressed from hyperthyroidism to ophthalmopathy.

The hyperthyroidism patients were 18 to 65 years old and newly diagnosed, with a disease duration of less than 2 months. Patients with other autoimmune diseases, uncontrolled infections, pregnancy or lactation were excluded from the study. Clinical symptoms, serum thyroxine, TRAb, thyroid ultrasound and orbital computed tomography were used for diagnosis. Total RNA was extracted using Trizol reagent, and RNA quality was checked on an Agilent 2100 Bioanalyzer. TCR beta CDR3 regions were amplified from RNA transcripts for repertoire sequencing. The first round of RT-PCR was done with HTBI primers and the Qiagen OneStep RT-PCR kit, and was followed by a second round of multiplex PCR, then size selection and purification. Libraries were sequenced paired-end with 100 bp reads on an Illumina HiSeq2000. In the authors' own workflow: SOAPnuke was used to process the reads, removing any read that contained adapters or uncalled bases, had a mean Phred below 15, or lacked an exact match to the constant primer or identifier. COPE v1.2.5 was used to merge high-quality paired reads. Unique nucleotide sequences were defined as clonotypes and aligned to IMGT TRB V, D and J references using MiTCR v1.1. Only V-J combinations with frequency above 0.0001 were analysed, covering 99.2% of repertoires. A TCR clonal expansion and chaos score per V-J combination was defined as the ratio of F50 clonal expansion to chaos observed in the TCRdist matrix. Welch's t-statistics and random forest were used to reduce features to 13 V-J combinations, which were fed into a naive Bayes classifier. The Morisita-Horn index was used to measure how similar the thyroid and blood repertoires were. TCRdb ran its own pipeline on the public reads, namely fastp trimming at Q25 and MiXCR clone calling, and kept in-frame beta chains. Each CDR3 protein gets just one entry, which takes the most common genes and DNA from the rows behind it. These V and J calls originate from TCRdb's pipeline instead of the authors' own analysis. The sample table holds approximately 1.2 million distinct CDR3 sequences, of which less than 45% were seen once. The ten top clones hold roughly 11% of the sample.

This clonotype was seen many times. The specificity of this receptor is unknown. Base quality data are lacking; no much larger clone is found one base away. CDR1 and CDR2 (SGHRS, YFSETQ) derive from the germline V gene. The CDR3 starts with the cysteine, ends with the phenylalanine, and has 14 residues. Only the CDR3 DNA stays, 42 bases, in frame from base 1. The V and J ends are trimmed by 4 bases and 0 bases, leaving 10 bases between them. What the work shows at the level of the full study, not this receptor alone: Most of the expanded thyroid clonotypes with a frequency above 0.001 were also detected in blood, and it was suggested that the thyroid immune response may be reflected by blood repertoires. In validation, the model predicted ophthalmopathy progression with 70.59% sensitivity and roughly 72% specificity; eleven to twelve predicted patients were CT-confirmed with GO in a median of approximately 6.5 months. In cross-validation, the 13-signature model distinguished ophthalmopathy from stable hyperthyroidism with about 88% sensitivity and 81.08% specificity, and in the test set the corresponding values were approximately 80% and 68%. Sample size was not predetermined statistically, and investigators were not blinded to group allocation.

The chain couples TRBV5-1 to TRBJ1-1; too little of a D gene remains to name it. This TCR came from an adult man with Graves' hyperthyroidism. The sequenced sample consisted of peripheral blood or thyroid tissue (not recorded which). The CDR3 in this case is CASSPYNVNTEAFF. The DNA sequence reads TGCGCCAGCAGCCCTTACAACGTGAACACTGAAGCTTTCTTT.